The 13 T cell receptor beta chains listed next were all sequenced from one sample in a study of blood T cells in healthy people across ages. The authors ran a second PCR of 7 to 11 cycles using a sample-barcoded 5' primer and a J-beta primer mix. Each CDR3 protein gets one entry after TCRdb re-called the 5' RACE reads with MiXCR. The sample comprises around 1.5 million distinct CDR3 sequences, almost 60% of which are singletons, and 6.5% to 8.5% rests with the top ten. The sequenced sample consisted of blood. Receptors originate from a man younger than 35 in good health.

CDR3 DNA: TGTGCCAGCAGCCAAGTCCCGCGCGGGACTTACAATGAGCAGTTCTTC. Its protein is CASSQVPRGTYNEQFF. V usage is TRBV4-2 and J usage is TRBJ2-1; D might be TRBD2 (6 bases). The germline V gene has CDR1 LGHNA and CDR2 YNFKEQ. Trimming left V 1 base short and J 4 bases short, with 14 bases between. The CDR3 is made up of 16 amino acids.

Comment on this clonotype: A read error may produce the germline difference seen at one junction end. The chain recombines TRBV27 with TRBJ2-1; possible D gene TRBD1, 5 bases. CDR1 is MNHEY and CDR2 is SMNVEV in the germline V gene (reference sequence). This CDR3 is built from 14 residues. CDR3 in DNA: TGTGCCTGCAGTTACAGGAGCTCCAACAATGAGCAGTTCTTC. Translated, it gives CACSYRSSNNEQFF.

J is TRBJ2-5 and V is TRBV20-1; D perhaps matches TRBD2 (6 bases). Germline V gene sequence: CDR1 DFQATT, CDR2 SNEGSKA (reference sequence). The V end was cut by 3 bases, the J end by 3 bases, with 8 bases between. The CDR3 sequence is 12 residues long. The CDR3 DNA reads TGCAGTGCTAGGGAGGGGAAAGAGACCCAGTACTTC. Protein: CSAREGKETQYF.

The chain combines TRBV2 with TRBJ2-5; 10 nucleotides agree with TRBD2. Germline V gene lookup returns CDR1 SNHLY and CDR2 FYNNEI. Unmatched junction bases numbered 5, after V lost 7 bases and J lost 0 bases. The CDR3 consists of 15 residues. The CDR3 is CASTAGLADQETQYF. CDR3 nucleotides: TGTGCCAGCACTGCCGGACTAGCGGACCAAGAGACCCAGTACTTC.

The CDR3 spells CSARQGSSYGYTF. The CDR3 bases are TGCAGTGCAAGACAGGGTTCTAGCTATGGCTACACCTTC. The V and J genes are TRBV20-1 and TRBJ1-2; 7 bases are shared with TRBD1. Unmatched junction bases numbered 8, after V lost 6 bases and J lost 4 bases. Germline V gene lookup returns CDR1 DFQATT and CDR2 SNEGSKA (reference sequence). The CDR3 extends over 13 amino acids.

CDR3: CAISEGTEDSNQPQHF. CDR3 in DNA: TGTGCCATCAGTGAGGGGACAGAAGATAGCAATCAGCCCCAGCATTTT. The chain is built from TRBV10-3 and TRBJ1-5; TRBD1 matches at 7 bases. V trimming: 2 bases; J trimming: 0 bases; junction bases outside the gene matches: 4. From germline, CDR1 is ENHRY and CDR2 SYGVKD. CDR3 size: 16 residues.

The chain uses TRBV12-3 or TRBV12-4 and TRBJ2-5; D remains ambiguous. The J call is uncertain, as TRBJ2-7 better fits the DNA end. The CDR3 is 15 residues long. The CDR3 nucleotides are TGTGCCAGCAGTCCCCCGGGTTTCGGCTCCTACGAGCAGTACTTC. Its protein is CASSPPGFGSYEQYF.

The V gene is TRBV20-1, the J gene TRBJ2-3; TRBD2 is a possible D gene (6 bases). Trimming took 6 bases from V and 2 from J, leaving 21 bases between them. The germline V gene has CDR1 DFQATT and CDR2 SNEGSKA (reference sequence). There are 16 residues in the CDR3. This chain's CDR3 is CSAQPGDRSPTDTQYF. The CDR3 DNA reads as TGCAGTGCCCAACCGGGGGACCGTTCCCCCACAGATACGCAGTATTTT.

This clonotype has only a few counts. The V gene is TRBV27, the J gene TRBJ2-1; D is uncertain. CDR3 length: 16 residues. With 4 bases removed from V and 1 base from J, the gap between germline ends came to 14 bases. The germline gives CDR1 MNHEY, CDR2 SMNVEV (reference sequence). The CDR3 loop reads CASSSPRFRSYNEQFF. Written as DNA, the CDR3 is TGTGCCAGCAGTTCCCCCCGGTTTAGGTCCTACAATGAGCAGTTCTTC.

This clonotype was seen a single time. This chain links TRBV28 with TRBJ1-2; D unclear. The length of the CDR3 is 14 residues. The ends were cut back, 8 bases at V and 1 base at J, with 14 bases in the middle. Germline CDR1 is MDHEN and CDR2 is SYDVKM. CDR3 protein: CASRRGELNYGYTF. The DNA for the CDR3 is TGTGCCAGCCGCCGGGGAGAACTTAACTATGGCTACACCTTC.

The chain uses TRBV11-2 and TRBJ1-1; the D gene is possibly TRBD1 (5 bases). Germline V gives CDR1 SGHAT, CDR2 FQNNGV. The CDR3 is 15 residues long. V gave up 1 base and J gave up 4 bases, with 13 bases separating them. This chain's CDR3 is CASSLGLGVTTEAFF. The CDR3 region has the DNA TGTGCCAGCAGCTTAGGATTAGGGGTTACCACTGAAGCTTTCTTT.

The chain uses TRBV4-2 and TRBJ2-7, with D possibly matching TRBD1 (6 bases). The CDR3 spans 16 residues. Germline-derived CDR1 and CDR2 are LGHNA and YNFKEQ. V shed 0 bases and J shed 4 bases, with 16 bases lying between them. CDR3 DNA: TGTGCCAGCAGCCAAGAGGACAGATCTACTAGGTACGAGCAGTACTTC. This gives the protein CASSQEDRSTRYEQYF.

This chain joins TRBV29-1 and TRBJ2-1; unclear D gene. V lost 1 base and J 0 bases, leaving 22 bases between the germline ends. The CDR3 spans 19 residues. CDR1 is SQVTM, CDR2 ANQGSEA, per germline. CDR3 region: CSVEVPPDLGGSSYNEQFF. As DNA, the CDR3 is TGCAGCGTTGAAGTCCCTCCAGATTTGGGCGGTAGCTCCTACAATGAGCAGTTCTTC.